The rows below give T cell receptor beta chains drawn from one sample of a study of breast tumors, draining lymph nodes, adjacent tissues. TCRdb re-called the multiplex PCR reads through MiXCR, storing one row per CDR3 protein. The table has some 130,000 distinct CDR3 sequences, roughly 20% seen once. Sequences were obtained from axillary lymph node tissue. These receptors came from a female donor with breast cancer. Some clones in this sample may be carry-over from other donors' samples. Both conserved end residues are part of each CDR3. The D gene is left open where the match is weak. The listing skips clone size in some rows; elsewhere it reads once, few, many or a size class.

clone size | J gene | D gene | V gene | CDR3 protein | CDR3 DNA
many | TRBJ1-6 | TRBD1 | TRBV28 | CASSLYGQGRPSGNSPLHF | TGTGCCAGCAGTTTATATGGACAGGGTAGGCCTTCGGGGAATTCACCCCTCCACTTT
many | TRBJ2-1 | TRBD2 | TRBV20-1 | CSASYPGGNEQFF | TGCAGTGCTAGTTATCCCGGGGGGAATGAGCAGTTCTTC
many | TRBJ2-3 | . | TRBV5-1 | CASSLVNRPSTDTQYF | TGCGCCAGCAGCTTGGTTAACAGGCCTAGCACAGATACGCAGTATTTT
many | TRBJ1-2 | . | TRBV10-3 | CAISEGLPRPKSRGYTF | TGTGCCATCAGTGAAGGGCTCCCACGACCTAAGTCTAGAGGCTACACCTTC
. | TRBJ2-2 | . | TRBV2 | CASRIEYTGELFF | TGTGCCAGCAGGATTGAGTACACCGGGGAGCTGTTTTTT
many | TRBJ1-5 | TRBD1 | TRBV20-1 | CSARDETGENSNQPQHF | TGCAGTGCTAGAGATGAGACAGGGGAAAATAGCAATCAGCCCCAGCATTTT
many | TRBJ2-1 | TRBD1 | TRBV5-1 | CASSLTGDGFNEQFF | TGCGCCAGCAGCCTTACAGGGGATGGGTTCAATGAGCAGTTCTTC
. | TRBJ2-2 | TRBD1 | TRBV3-1 | CASSQQTGGTGELFF | TGTGCCAGCAGCCAGCAAACAGGGGGCACCGGGGAGCTGTTTTTT
. | TRBJ2-2 | TRBD2 | TRBV28 | CASKGERGATGELFF | TGTGCCAGCAAGGGGGAGCGGGGGGCCACCGGGGAGCTGTTTTTT
many | TRBJ2-3 | TRBD2 | TRBV9 | CASSVGAGATDTQYF | TGTGCCAGCAGCGTAGGGGCGGGAGCCACAGATACGCAGTATTTT
many | TRBJ2-5 | . | TRBV18 | CASSPPSSRETQYF | TGTGCCAGCTCACCACCGTCGAGTAGGGAGACCCAGTACTTC
many | TRBJ2-1 | TRBD2 | TRBV10-1 | CASSVWREGNEQFF | TGCGCCAGCAGTGTTTGGCGGGAGGGCAATGAGCAGTTCTTC
many | TRBJ2-7 | TRBD2 | TRBV6-1 | CASSPQGVAGTYEQYF | TGTGCCAGCAGTCCCCAAGGGGTAGCGGGGACCTACGAGCAGTACTTC
few | TRBJ2-5 | TRBD2 | TRBV30 | CAFLSGGIETQYF | TGTGCCTTTCTATCCGGGGGGATCGAGACCCAGTACTTC
many | TRBJ1-2 | . | TRBV27 | CASSLSGSYGYTF | TGTGCCAGCAGTTTATCAGGATCGTATGGCTACACCTTC
many | TRBJ2-3 | TRBD2 | TRBV7-3 | CASSLEGLAGGVTDTQYF | TGTGCCAGCAGCTTAGAGGGACTAGCGGGAGGTGTGACAGATACGCAGTATTTT
many | TRBJ2-6 | . | TRBV6-1 | CASSLHSSGANVLTF | TGTGCCAGCAGTCTCCACAGCTCTGGGGCCAACGTCCTGACTTTC
few | TRBJ2-2 | . | TRBV28 | CASSPEDRKWGELFF | TGTGCCAGCAGCCCCGAGGACAGAAAGTGGGGGGAGCTGTTTTTT
many | TRBJ2-1 | . | TRBV20-1 | CSARVGKTRNEQFF | TGCAGTGCTAGAGTCGGGAAAACGAGAAATGAGCAGTTCTTC
many | TRBJ2-1 | TRBD1 | TRBV5-6 | CASTVGQGRNEQFF | TGTGCCAGCACCGTCGGACAGGGTCGCAATGAGCAGTTCTTC